This TCR beta chain was found in a study of shared clonotypes between healthy human individuals. Terminally differentiated effector memory CD45RA+ cells were excluded from the naive CD8 cells, which were CD45RO-negative and positively selected for CCR7. The protocol was immunoSEQ multiplex PCR, while the TCRdb copy is restricted to in-frame clones and leaves out a portion. There are some 2,000,000 clones in the sample; 85% to 95% occur only once, and 0.85% to 1.2% lies in the top ten. Germline CDR1 reads MNHEY; CDR2 reads SVGAGI. The CDR3 runs to 14 residues. V gave up 2 bases and J gave up 9 bases; unmatched junction bases: 6.

V usage is TRBV6-5 and J usage is TRBJ2-3, with 9 bases fitting TRBD1. The source is a man between 18 and 29 years old in good health. What was sequenced was naive CD8+ T cells sorted from blood. CDR3 coding DNA: TGTGCCAGCAGTTACGGACAGGGGACGGGGACGCAGTATTTT. This encodes CASSYGQGTGTQYF.